Presented here are 24 T cell receptor beta chains from one specimen sequenced in a study of T-cell reconstitution after alpha-beta-depleted transplantation in children. A library of TCRbeta sequences, prepared with unique molecular identifiers, was generated. One entry per CDR3 protein results from TCRdb running MiXCR on the PCR reads. This sample has over 200,000 distinct CDR3 sequences, with 9.5% to 13% found just once. Sequencing was performed on PBMCs, taken before TCRalphabeta/CD19-depleted stem cell transplant. These receptors were taken from a child under two years old with acute myeloid leukemia, due to receive a stem cell transplant.

The gene calls are TRBV28 and TRBJ2-1; no clear D gene. Trimming removed 5 bases from V and 7 bases from J, with 3 bases in between. The CDR3 covers 10 residues. Looked up from germline, CDR1 is MDHEN and CDR2 is SYDVKM. CDR3: CASSVNEQFF. DNA of the CDR3: TGTGCCAGCAGTGTTAATGAGCAGTTCTTC.

This clonotype showed up many times. The V call is TRBV7-8, the J call TRBJ2-2, with 7 bases that match TRBD2. V trimming: 6 bases; J trimming: 2 bases; junction bases outside the gene matches: 9. In germline, CDR1 is SGHVS, CDR2 FQNEAQ. The CDR3 covers 16 residues. The CDR3 nucleotides read TGTGCCAGCAGGTTTTCTCTAGCGGCCAACACCGGGGAGCTGTTTTTT. It specifies CASRFSLAANTGELFF. Together with reference TRBV7-8 and TRBJ2-2, the CDR3 gives the full variable domain: GAGVSQSPRYKVAKRGQDVALRCDPISGHVSLFWYQQALGQGPEFLTYFQNEAQLDKSGLPSDRFFAERPEGSVSTLKIQRTQQEDSAVYLCASRFSLAANTGELFFGEGSRLTVL.

This clonotype has at least ten counts. This rearrangement joins TRBV2 to TRBJ2-7; 9 nucleotides agree with TRBD2. The CDR3 runs 15 residues. After removal of 3 bases from V and 3 bases from J, the junction contained 6 bases not matched to a gene. The germline V gene has CDR1 SNHLY and CDR2 FYNNEI. The CDR3 protein is CASSEASGKYYEQYF. In DNA form, the CDR3 reads TGTGCCAGCAGTGAGGCTAGCGGGAAATACTACGAGCAGTACTTC.

The V gene is TRBV11-2, the J gene TRBJ2-1, with TRBD2 matching 13 bases. CDR1 and CDR2 (germline): SGHAT, FQNNGV. The trim removed 5 bases at V and 4 bases at J, leaving 8 bases unmatched. There are 17 residues in the CDR3. CDR3: CASSTGLAGSGYNEQFF. The CDR3 coding sequence is TGTGCCAGCAGCACGGGACTAGCGGGGTCTGGGTACAATGAGCAGTTCTTC.

This clonotype appeared many times. V gene TRBV7-3 combines with J gene TRBJ1-1; D is ambiguous. Looked up from germline, CDR1 is SGHTA and CDR2 is FQGTGA. The CDR3 runs 13 residues. Trimming shortened V by 3 bases and J by 1 base, and 6 bases separated the two germline ends. The CDR3 loop is CASSFTQNTEAFF. The CDR3 region has the DNA TGTGCCAGCAGCTTTACTCAGAACACTGAAGCTTTCTTT.

This clonotype was seen just once. Just one base apart from a much larger clone, this may be a read error. Here the CDR3 omits its conserved ending phenylalanine or tryptophan, so a read error is the likely source. The chain has TRBV5-1 and TRBJ2-4, with TRBD2 matching 7 bases. The length of the CDR3 is 15 residues. V lost 5 bases and J lost 2; bases outside the gene matches: 7. CDR1 and CDR2 (germline): SGHRS, YFSETQ. The CDR3 DNA reads TGCGCCAGCAGGGACGGCGGGGGATCCAAAAACATTCAGTACTAC. It translates to CASRDGGGSKNIQYY.

This clonotype was counted at least ten times. Sequence at one end of the junction differs from germline and may be a read error. The chain employs TRBV7-9 and TRBJ1-1; D is unclear. Germline V gives CDR1 SEHNR, CDR2 FQNEAQ (reference sequence). The length of the CDR3 is 14 residues. The CDR3 bases are TGTGCCAGCAGTTTAGAGGGAAGGGCTCGGGAAGCTTTCTTT. Amino acid sequence: CASSLEGRAREAFF.

This clonotype was picked up many times. The chain couples TRBV9 to TRBJ2-1; tentatively, D is TRBD1 (5 bases). The germline V gene encodes CDR1 SGDLS and CDR2 YYNGEE. The CDR3 has 15 residues. V lost 0 bases and J 8 bases, leaving 15 bases between the germline ends. This CDR3 is CASSVGGEQGYEQFF. CDR3 sequence (DNA): TGTGCCAGCAGCGTAGGCGGTGAGCAGGGCTATGAGCAGTTCTTC. Full variable domain (missing parts from reference TRBV9 and TRBJ2-1): DSGVTQTPKHLITATGQRVTLRCSPRSGDLSVYWYQQSLDQGLQFLIQYYNGEERAKGNILERFSAQQFPDLHSELNLSSLELGDSALYFCASSVGGEQGYEQFFGPGTRLTVL.

This clonotype was detected ten times or more. The V and J genes are TRBV5-1 and TRBJ1-1; D gene unclear. The germline CDR1 and CDR2 sequences are SGHRS and YFSETQ. This CDR3 contains 16 residues. Trimming cost V 4 bases and J 0 bases, with 16 bases left between them. CDR3 DNA sequence: TGCGCCAGCAGCCTTTACCATGGACGGCTGAACACTGAAGCTTTCTTT. The encoded protein is CASSLYHGRLNTEAFF.

The chain has TRBV5-1 and TRBJ2-7; D call uncertain. CDR1 and CDR2 from the germline V gene are SGHRS and YFSETQ. Trimming stripped 1 base from V and 0 bases from J, with 8 bases between. The CDR3 consists of 14 residues. The CDR3 DNA reads TGCGCCAGCAGCTTGTGGTTTGGCTCCTACGAGCAGTACTTC. This sequence encodes CASSLWFGSYEQYF.

The chain links TRBV7-2 to TRBJ2-7, with TRBD2 matching 9 bases. The V segment lost 2 bases and the J segment 2 bases; nucleotides outside the gene matches: 4. The CDR3 loop spans 15 amino acids. The germline V gene has CDR1 SGHTA and CDR2 FQGNSA. CDR3 residues: CASSLLSSGAYEQYF. The DNA for the CDR3 is TGTGCCAGCAGCTTATTGTCTAGCGGGGCCTACGAGCAGTACTTC.

This sequence joins TRBV25-1 and TRBJ2-2; 7 bases are shared with TRBD2. The CDR3 sequence is 18 residues long. CDR1 is MGHDK and CDR2 is SYGVNS in the germline V gene. V lost 0 bases and J lost 2; bases outside the gene matches: 9. The CDR3 spells CASSEYYWASGNTGELFF. The CDR3 nucleotides are TGTGCCAGCAGTGAATATTACTGGGCTAGCGGCAACACCGGGGAGCTGTTTTTT. Full variable domain (remainder filled in from reference TRBV25-1 and TRBJ2-2): EADIYQTPRYLVIGTGKKITLECSQTMGHDKMYWYQQDPGMELHLIHYSYGVNSTEKGDLSSESTVSRIRTEHFPLTLESARPSHTSQYLCASSEYYWASGNTGELFFGEGSRLTVL.

This clonotype was observed at least ten times. V usage is TRBV11-2 and J usage is TRBJ1-1; D not certain. The V end was cut by 4 bases, the J end by 1 base, with 10 bases between. The CDR3 contains 14 residues. Germline CDR1 SGHAT, CDR2 FQNNGV. Here the CDR3 DNA reads TGTGCCAGCAGCTCACTACCTGAGAACACTGAAGCTTTCTTT. It codes for CASSSLPENTEAFF.

This clonotype was seen ten or more times. The chain links TRBV5-1 to TRBJ1-4; D is undetermined. The CDR3 runs to 13 residues. V gave up 1 base and J gave up 0 bases, with 1 base separating them. Germline CDR1 reads SGHRS; CDR2 reads YFSETQ. The CDR3 DNA reads as TGCGCCAGCAGCTTGCCAACTAATGAAAAACTGTTTTTT. Its protein is CASSLPTNEKLFF.

This clonotype was detected many times. The gene calls are TRBV2 and TRBJ2-4; D possibly corresponds to TRBD2 (5 bases). With 6 bases removed from V and 3 bases from J, the gap between germline ends came to 9 bases. Germline CDR1 is SNHLY and CDR2 is FYNNEI. The CDR3 length is 13 residues. In DNA form, the CDR3 reads TGTGCCAGCAGGAGGGAAAGCAAAAACATTCAGTACTTC. Translating gives CASRRESKNIQYF.

In this sample, this clonotype turned up many times. The genes are TRBV27 and TRBJ1-2; D is possibly TRBD1 (5 bases). V shed 2 bases and J shed 8 bases, with 9 bases lying between them. CDR3 length equals 12 residues. The germline gives CDR1 MNHEY, CDR2 SMNVEV (reference sequence). The CDR3 nucleotides read TGTGCCAGCAGTTTAAGGGGAGGAGGCTACACCTTC. Protein: CASSLRGGGYTF.

V and J are TRBV20-1 and TRBJ2-5, with D hard to call. The V gene's germline CDR1 is DFQATT and CDR2 SNEGSKA (reference sequence). This CDR3 comprises 11 residues. The ends were cut back, 2 bases at V and 5 bases at J, with 6 bases in the middle. CDR3 sequence reads: CSARPAETQYF. The CDR3 DNA reads TGCAGTGCTAGACCGGCCGAGACCCAGTACTTC.

With regard to this clonotype: This may come from a read error, since a much larger clone is one base off. The chain joins TRBV6-1 to TRBJ2-3; TRBD1 is a possible D gene (6 bases). The CDR3 totals 14 residues. Germline values: CDR1 MNHNS, CDR2 SASEGT. DNA for the CDR3: TGTGCCAGCAGTGAAAGGGGGATCACAGATACGCAGAATTTT. This encodes CASSERGITDTQNF.

This clonotype was recorded at least ten times. The chain is built from TRBV29-1 and TRBJ2-6; D ambiguous. Trimming stripped 6 bases from V and 0 bases from J, with 3 bases between. CDR1 SQVTM and CDR2 ANQGSEA come from the germline V gene. The CDR3 is 12 residues long. The CDR3 sequence is CSVLSGANVLTF. CDR3 bases: TGCAGCGTCCTCTCTGGGGCCAACGTCCTGACTTTC.

This clonotype occurred many times. CDR3 in amino acids: CSARGGTNTGELFF. The CDR3 coding sequence is TGCAGTGCTAGAGGCGGTACGAACACCGGGGAGCTGTTTTTT. The chain has TRBV20-1 and TRBJ2-2; D not certain. With 1 base removed from V and 0 bases from J, the gap between germline ends came to 6 bases. The CDR3 runs 14 residues. The germline V gene encodes CDR1 DFQATT and CDR2 SNEGSKA (reference sequence).

In this sample, this clonotype turned up many times. The rearrangement uses TRBV7-2 and TRBJ1-1; unclear D gene. Trimming pared 1 base from V and 5 bases from J, leaving 8 bases between. The germline CDR1 and CDR2 sequences are SGHTA and FQGNSA. There are 13 residues in the CDR3. Here the CDR3 DNA reads TGTGCCAGCAGCTTAGATTTCCGGACTGAAGCTTTCTTT. Amino acid sequence: CASSLDFRTEAFF.

This clonotype was observed many times. V gene TRBV24-1 combines with J gene TRBJ2-3; 8 positions match TRBD2. CDR3 length: 18 amino acids. J was trimmed by 0 bases and V by 0 bases; bases with no gene match: 7. Germline V gives CDR1 KGHDR, CDR2 SFDVKD. Written as DNA, the CDR3 is TGTGCCACCAGTGATTTGCATACTCCGGGAGGGAGCACAGATACGCAGTATTTT. This encodes CATSDLHTPGGSTDTQYF.

This clonotype appeared many times. This chain joins TRBV5-1 and TRBJ2-7, with D uncertain. Germline V gives CDR1 SGHRS, CDR2 YFSETQ. The CDR3 runs 16 residues. Trimming stripped 0 bases from V and 3 bases from J, with 16 bases between. CDR3 amino acids: CASSLAEVTYFYEQYF. Written as DNA, the CDR3 is TGCGCCAGCAGCTTGGCCGAGGTGACATATTTCTACGAGCAGTACTTC.

This clonotype was seen many times. The chain couples TRBV12-3 or TRBV12-4 to TRBJ2-7; 11 bases are shared with TRBD1. The trim removed 8 bases at V and 3 bases at J, leaving 3 bases unmatched. The CDR3 has 13 amino acids. CDR3 DNA: TGTGCCAGCGGGGGACAGGGGGTCTACGAGCAGTACTTC. Translating gives CASGGQGVYEQYF.